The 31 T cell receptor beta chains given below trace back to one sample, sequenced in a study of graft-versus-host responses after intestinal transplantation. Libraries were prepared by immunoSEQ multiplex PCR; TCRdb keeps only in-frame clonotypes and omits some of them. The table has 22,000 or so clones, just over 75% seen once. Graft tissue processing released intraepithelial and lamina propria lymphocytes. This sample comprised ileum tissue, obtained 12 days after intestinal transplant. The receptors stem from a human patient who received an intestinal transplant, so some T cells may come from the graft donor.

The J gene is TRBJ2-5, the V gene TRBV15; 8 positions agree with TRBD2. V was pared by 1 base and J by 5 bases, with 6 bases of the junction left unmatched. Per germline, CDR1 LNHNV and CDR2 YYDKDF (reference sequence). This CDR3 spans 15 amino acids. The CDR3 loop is CATSRARGGMETQYF. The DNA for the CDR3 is TGTGCCACCAGCAGAGCCCGGGGGGGCATGGAGACCCAGTACTTC. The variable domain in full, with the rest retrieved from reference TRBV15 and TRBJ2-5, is DAMVIQNPRYQVTQFGKPVTLSCSQTLNHNVMYWYQQKSSQAPKLLFHYYDKDFNNEADTPDNFQSRRPNTSFCFLDIRSPGLGDTAMYLCATSRARGGMETQYFGPGTRLLVL.

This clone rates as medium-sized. The chain's CDR3 is CASSYVGQGGKSEYF. The CDR3 coding sequence is TGTGCCAGCAGTTACGTGGGACAGGGTGGAAAGAGTGAATATTTT. The V and J genes are TRBV6-5 and TRBJ1-3, with 9 bases matching TRBD1. The CDR3 is made up of 15 amino acids. Germline CDR1 and CDR2: MNHEY and SVGAGI. The trim removed 2 bases at V and 15 bases at J, leaving 14 bases unmatched.

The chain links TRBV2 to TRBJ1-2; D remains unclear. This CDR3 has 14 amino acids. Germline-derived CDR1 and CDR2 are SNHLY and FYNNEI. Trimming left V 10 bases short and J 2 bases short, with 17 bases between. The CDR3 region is CANGNGPVNYGYTF. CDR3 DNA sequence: TGTGCCAACGGGAACGGGCCGGTCAACTATGGCTACACCTTC. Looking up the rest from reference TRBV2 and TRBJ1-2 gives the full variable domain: EPEVTQTPSHQVTQMGQEVILRCVPISNHLYFYWYRQILGQKVEFLVSFYNNEISEKSEIFDDQFSVERPDGSNFTLKIRSTKLEDSAMYFCANGNGPVNYGYTFGSGTRLTVV.

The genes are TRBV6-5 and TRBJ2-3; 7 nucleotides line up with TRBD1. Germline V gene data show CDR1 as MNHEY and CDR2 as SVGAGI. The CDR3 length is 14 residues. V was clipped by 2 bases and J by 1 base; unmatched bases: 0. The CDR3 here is CASSYGTGTDTQYF. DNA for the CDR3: TGTGCCAGCAGTTACGGGACAGGCACAGATACGCAGTATTTT.

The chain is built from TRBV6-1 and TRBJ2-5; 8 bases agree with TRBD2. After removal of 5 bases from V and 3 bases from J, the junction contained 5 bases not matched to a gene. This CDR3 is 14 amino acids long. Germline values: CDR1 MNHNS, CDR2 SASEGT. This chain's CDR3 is CASSTELAEETQYF. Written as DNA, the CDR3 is TGTGCCAGCAGTACCGAACTAGCGGAAGAGACCCAGTACTTC.

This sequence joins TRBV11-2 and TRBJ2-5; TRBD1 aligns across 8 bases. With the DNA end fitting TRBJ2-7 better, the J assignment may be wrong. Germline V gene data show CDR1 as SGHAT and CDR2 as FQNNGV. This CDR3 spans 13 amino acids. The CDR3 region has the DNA TGTGCCAGCAGCTCGGACAGGGTCGGCGAGCAGTACTTC. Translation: CASSSDRVGEQYF.

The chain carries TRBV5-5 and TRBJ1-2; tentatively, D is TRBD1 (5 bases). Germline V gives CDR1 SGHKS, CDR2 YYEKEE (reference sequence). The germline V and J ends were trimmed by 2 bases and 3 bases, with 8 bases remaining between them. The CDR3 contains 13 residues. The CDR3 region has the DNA TGTGCCAGCAGCTTTGGGGGGGACTATGGCTACACCTTC. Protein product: CASSFGGDYGYTF.

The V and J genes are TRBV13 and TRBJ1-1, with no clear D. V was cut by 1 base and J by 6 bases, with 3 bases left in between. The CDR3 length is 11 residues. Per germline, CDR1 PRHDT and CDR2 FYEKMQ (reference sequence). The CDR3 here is CASSLDSEAFF. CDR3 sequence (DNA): TGTGCCAGCAGCTTAGACTCTGAAGCTTTCTTT.

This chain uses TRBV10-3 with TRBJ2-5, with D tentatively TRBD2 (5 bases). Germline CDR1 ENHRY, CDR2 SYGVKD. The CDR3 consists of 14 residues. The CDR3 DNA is TGTGCAACGGGCCTAGCTCTGGGTGGAGAGACCCAGTACTTC. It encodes CATGLALGGETQYF.

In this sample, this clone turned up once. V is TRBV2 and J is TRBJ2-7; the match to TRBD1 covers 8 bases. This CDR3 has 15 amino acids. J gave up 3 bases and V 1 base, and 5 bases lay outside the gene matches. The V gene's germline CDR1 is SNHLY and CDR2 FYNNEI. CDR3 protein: CASSEGTGINYEQYF. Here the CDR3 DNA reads TGTGCCAGCAGTGAAGGGACAGGGATAAACTACGAGCAGTACTTC.

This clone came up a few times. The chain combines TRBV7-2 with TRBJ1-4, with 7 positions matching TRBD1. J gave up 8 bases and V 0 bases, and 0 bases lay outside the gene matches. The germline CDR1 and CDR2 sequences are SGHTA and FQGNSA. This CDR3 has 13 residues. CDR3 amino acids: CASSLAGGEKLFF. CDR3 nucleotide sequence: TGTGCCAGCAGCTTAGCAGGGGGCGAAAAACTGTTTTTT.

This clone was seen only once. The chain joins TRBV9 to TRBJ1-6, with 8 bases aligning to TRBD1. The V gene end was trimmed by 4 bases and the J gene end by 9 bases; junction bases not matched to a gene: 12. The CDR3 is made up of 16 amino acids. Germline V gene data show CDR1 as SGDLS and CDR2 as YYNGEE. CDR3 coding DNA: TGTGCCAGCAGCCCCCAGGTGGGGGACAGGCTTTCACCCCTCCACTTT. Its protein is CASSPQVGDRLSPLHF.

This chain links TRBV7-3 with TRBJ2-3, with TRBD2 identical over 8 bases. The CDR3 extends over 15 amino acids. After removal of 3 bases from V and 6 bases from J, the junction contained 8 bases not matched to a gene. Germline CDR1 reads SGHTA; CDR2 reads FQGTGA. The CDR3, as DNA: TGTGCCAGCAGCTTCGGAAGCGGGAGCTTGGATACGCAGTATTTT. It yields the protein CASSFGSGSLDTQYF.

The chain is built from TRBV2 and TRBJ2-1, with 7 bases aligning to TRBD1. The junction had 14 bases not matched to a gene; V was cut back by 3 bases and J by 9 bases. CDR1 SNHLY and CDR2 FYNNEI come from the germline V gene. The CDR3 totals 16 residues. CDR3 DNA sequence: TGTGCCAGCAGTGATCAGCCCGGGACAGTGAGGGGTGAGCAGTTCTTC. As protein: CASSDQPGTVRGEQFF.

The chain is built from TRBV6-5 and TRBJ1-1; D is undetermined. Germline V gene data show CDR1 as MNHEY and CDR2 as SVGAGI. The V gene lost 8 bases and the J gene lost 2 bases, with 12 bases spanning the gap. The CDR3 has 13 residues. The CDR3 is CASYPGFNTEAFF. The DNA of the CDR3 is TGTGCCAGCTACCCGGGGTTCAACACTGAAGCTTTCTTT.

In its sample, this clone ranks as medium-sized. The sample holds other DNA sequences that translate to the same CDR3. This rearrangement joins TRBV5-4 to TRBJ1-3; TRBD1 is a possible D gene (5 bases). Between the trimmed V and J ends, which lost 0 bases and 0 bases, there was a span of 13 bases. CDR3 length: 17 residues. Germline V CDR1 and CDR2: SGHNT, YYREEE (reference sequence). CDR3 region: CASSLDRSGDSGNTIYF. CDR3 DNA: TGTGCCAGCAGCTTGGACAGGAGCGGGGACTCTGGAAACACCATATATTTT. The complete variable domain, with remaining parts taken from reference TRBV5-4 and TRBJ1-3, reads ETGVTQSPTHLIKTRGQQVTLRCSSQSGHNTVSWYQQALGQGPQFIFQYYREEENGRGNFPPRFSGLQFPNYSSELNVNALELDDSALYLCASSLDRSGDSGNTIYFGEGSWLTVV.

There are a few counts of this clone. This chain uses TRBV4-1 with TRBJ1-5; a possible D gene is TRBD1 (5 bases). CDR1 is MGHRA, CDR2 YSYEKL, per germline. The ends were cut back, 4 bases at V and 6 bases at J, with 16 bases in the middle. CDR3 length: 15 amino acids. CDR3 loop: CASSPRQTLGQPQHF. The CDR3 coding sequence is TGCGCCAGCAGCCCCAGACAGACACTGGGTCAGCCCCAGCATTTT.

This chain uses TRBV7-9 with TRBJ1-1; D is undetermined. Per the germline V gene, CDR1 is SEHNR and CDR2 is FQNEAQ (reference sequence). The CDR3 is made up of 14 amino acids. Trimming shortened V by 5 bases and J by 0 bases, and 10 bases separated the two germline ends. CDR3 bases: TGTGCCAGCAGCCCCGTAAATCTGAACACTGAAGCTTTCTTT. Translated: CASSPVNLNTEAFF.

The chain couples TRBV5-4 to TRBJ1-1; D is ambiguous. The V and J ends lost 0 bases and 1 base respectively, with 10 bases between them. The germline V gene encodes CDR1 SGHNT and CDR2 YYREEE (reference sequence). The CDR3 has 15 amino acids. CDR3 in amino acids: CASSLDVGGNTEAFF. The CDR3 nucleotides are TGTGCCAGCAGCTTGGATGTGGGAGGGAACACTGAAGCTTTCTTT.

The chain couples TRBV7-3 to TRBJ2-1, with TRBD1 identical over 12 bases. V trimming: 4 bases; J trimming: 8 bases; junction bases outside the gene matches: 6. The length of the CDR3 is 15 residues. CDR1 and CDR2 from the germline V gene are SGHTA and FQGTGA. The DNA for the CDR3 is TGTGCCAGCAGCTCGGGACAGGGGGCGCACGATGAGCAGTTCTTC. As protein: CASSSGQGAHDEQFF.

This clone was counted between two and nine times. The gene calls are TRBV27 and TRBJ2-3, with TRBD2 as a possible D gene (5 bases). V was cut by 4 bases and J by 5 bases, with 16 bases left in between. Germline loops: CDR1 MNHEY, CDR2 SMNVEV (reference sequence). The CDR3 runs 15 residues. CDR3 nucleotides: TGTGCCAGCAGTTCCCCTCCTATAGCGCGAGATACGCAGTATTTT. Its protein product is CASSSPPIARDTQYF.

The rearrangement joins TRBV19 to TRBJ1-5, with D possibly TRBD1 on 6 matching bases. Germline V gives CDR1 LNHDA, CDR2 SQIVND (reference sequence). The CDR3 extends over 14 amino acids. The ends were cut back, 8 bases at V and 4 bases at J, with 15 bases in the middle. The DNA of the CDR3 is TGTGCCAGTCACCCTCGGGACACAAATCAGCCCCAGCATTTT. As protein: CASHPRDTNQPQHF. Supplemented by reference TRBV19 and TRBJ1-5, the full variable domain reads DGGITQSPKYLFRKEGQNVTLSCEQNLNHDAMYWYRQDPGQGLRLIYYSQIVNDFQKGDIAEGYSVSREKKESFPLTVTSAQKNPTAFYLCASHPRDTNQPQHFGDGTRLSIL.

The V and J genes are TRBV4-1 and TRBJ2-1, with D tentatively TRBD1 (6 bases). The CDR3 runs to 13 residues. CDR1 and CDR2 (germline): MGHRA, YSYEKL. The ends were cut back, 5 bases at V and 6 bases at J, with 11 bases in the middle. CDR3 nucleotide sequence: TGCGCCAGCAGCTACAGGGCTACCAATGAGCAGTTCTTC. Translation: CASSYRATNEQFF.

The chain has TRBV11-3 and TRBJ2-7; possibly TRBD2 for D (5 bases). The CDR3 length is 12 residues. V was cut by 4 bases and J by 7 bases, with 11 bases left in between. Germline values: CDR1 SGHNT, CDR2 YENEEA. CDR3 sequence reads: CASSSSPWEQYF. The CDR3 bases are TGTGCCAGCAGCTCTAGCCCTTGGGAGCAGTACTTC.

The CDR3 DNA is TGCGCCAGCAGCCCACCGAGCGGGGGCGGCTATGGCTACACCTTC. Its translation: CASSPPSGGGYGYTF. This chain uses TRBV4-3 with TRBJ1-2; D may be TRBD1 (6 bases). Germline-derived CDR1 and CDR2 are LGHNA and YSLEER. V lost 4 bases and J lost 4, with 16 bases in between. The CDR3 totals 15 residues.

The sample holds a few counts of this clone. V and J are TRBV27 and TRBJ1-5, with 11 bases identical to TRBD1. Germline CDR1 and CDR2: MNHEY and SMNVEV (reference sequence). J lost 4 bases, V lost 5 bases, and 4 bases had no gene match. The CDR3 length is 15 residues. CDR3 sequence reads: CASSLGTGGNQPQHF. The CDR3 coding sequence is TGTGCCAGCAGTCTAGGGACAGGGGGAAATCAGCCCCAGCATTTT.

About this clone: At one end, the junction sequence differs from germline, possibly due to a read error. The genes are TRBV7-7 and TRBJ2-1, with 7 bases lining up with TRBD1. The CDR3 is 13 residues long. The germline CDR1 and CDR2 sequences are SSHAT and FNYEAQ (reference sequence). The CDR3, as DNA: TGTGCTAGCAGCTTCAGACAGGGCAATGAGCAGTTCTTC. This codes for CASSFRQGNEQFF.

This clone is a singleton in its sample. In DNA, the CDR3 is TGCGCCAGCAGCTTGGAGACTAGCGGGGATGAGCAGTTCTTC. It encodes CASSLETSGDEQFF. The V and J genes are TRBV5-1 and TRBJ2-1, with 11 positions matching TRBD2. Germline V lookup: CDR1 SGHRS, CDR2 YFSETQ. Unmatched junction bases numbered 1, after V lost 0 bases and J lost 8 bases. The CDR3 totals 14 residues.

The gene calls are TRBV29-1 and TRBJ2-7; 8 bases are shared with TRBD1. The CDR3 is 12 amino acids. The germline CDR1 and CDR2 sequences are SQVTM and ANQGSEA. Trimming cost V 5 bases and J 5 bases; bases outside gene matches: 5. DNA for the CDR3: TGCAGCGTTAGACAGGGGAGTCACGAGCAGTACTTC. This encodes CSVRQGSHEQYF.

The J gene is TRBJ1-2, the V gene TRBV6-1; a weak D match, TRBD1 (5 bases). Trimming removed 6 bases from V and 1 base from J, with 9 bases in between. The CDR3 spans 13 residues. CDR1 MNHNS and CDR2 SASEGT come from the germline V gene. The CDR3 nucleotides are TGTGCCAGCAGCCGCAGGGTTAACTATGGCTACACCTTC. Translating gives CASSRRVNYGYTF.

The CDR3 region has the DNA TGTGCCAGTAGTCCAGACAGGGGGCATTACTATGGCTACACCTTC. Translating it yields CASSPDRGHYYGYTF. The chain is built from TRBV19 and TRBJ1-2; 10 bases fit TRBD1. The CDR3 totals 15 residues. Germline V gene data show CDR1 as LNHDA and CDR2 as SQIVND (reference sequence). The V gene end was trimmed by 5 bases and the J gene end by 3 bases; junction bases not matched to a gene: 6.